This is a list of T cell receptor beta chains from one sample in a study of blood T cell repertoires in COVID-19. TCRdb keeps only in-frame clones here, not all; method: immunoSEQ multiplex PCR. The sample yields under 350,000 clones, roughly 80% seen once. Sequencing input: peripheral blood. Every receptor here comes from a man in his fifties or sixties who had recovered from COVID-19. CDR3s include the opening cysteine and the closing phenylalanine or tryptophan. D genes are given only for firm matches. The listing skips clone size in some rows; elsewhere it reads once, few, many or a size class.

>TRBV21-1|once|TRBJ2-7|.
CASSKPQKSSYEQYF
TGTGCCAGCAGCAAACCCCAAAAGAGCTCCTACGAGCAGTACTTC
>TRBV6-5|.|TRBJ2-2|TRBD2
CASRLAGINTGELFF
TGTGCCAGCAGACTAGCGGGGATCAACACCGGGGAGCTGTTTTTT
>TRBV5-4|.|TRBJ2-7|.
CASSLLAREQYF
TGTGCCAGCAGCTTGTTAGCTCGCGAGCAGTACTTC
>TRBV5-6|.|TRBJ2-2|TRBD2
CASSGEGTGELFF
TGTGCCAGCAGCGGGGAGGGCACCGGGGAGCTGTTTTTT
>TRBV18|.|TRBJ1-5|TRBD1
CASSPKDRGQPQHF
TGTGCCAGCTCACCGAAGGACAGGGGACAGCCCCAGCATTTT
>TRBV7-3|.|TRBJ2-7|.
CASSKRRSEEQYF
TGTGCCAGCAGCAAGCGGCGGTCTGAAGAGCAGTACTTC
>TRBV5-1|.|TRBJ2-1|TRBD2
CASSLYGGTSYNEQFF
TGCGCCAGCAGCCTATACGGGGGGACCTCCTACAATGAGCAGTTCTTC
>TRBV18|few|TRBJ1-2|TRBD1
CASSPRDRGQCTF
TGTGCCAGCTCACCACGGGACAGGGGGCAGTGCACCTTC
>TRBV6-2/TRBV6-3|.|TRBJ2-7|.
CASSYSSSRLRYEQYF
TGTGCCAGCAGTTACTCGAGCAGCAGGTTGCGCTACGAGCAGTACTTC
>TRBV27|.|TRBJ2-2|.
CASREGFGELFF
TGTGCCAGCAGAGAGGGTTTCGGGGAGCTGTTTTTT
>TRBV6-1|.|TRBJ2-5|TRBD1
CASSEFTGVETQYF
TGTGCCAGCAGTGAATTTACAGGGGTAGAGACCCAGTACTTC
>TRBV13|.|TRBJ1-1|.
CASSFGWANTEAFF
TGTGCCAGCAGCTTTGGTTGGGCTAACACTGAAGCTTTCTTT
>TRBV2|few|TRBJ2-3|TRBD1
CASFGGQGAADTQYF
TGTGCCAGCTTTGGGGGACAGGGGGCGGCAGATACGCAGTATTTT
>TRBV7-9|few|TRBJ2-2|.
CASFQNTGELFF
TGTGCCAGCTTTCAGAACACCGGGGAGCTGTTTTTT
>TRBV7-9|.|TRBJ2-5|.
CASSLEAVGWETQYF
TGTGCCAGCAGCTTGGAAGCGGTGGGGTGGGAGACCCAGTACTTC
>TRBV13|.|TRBJ2-7|.
CASSRRQSSYEQYF
TGTGCCAGCAGCCGCCGACAGAGCTCCTACGAGCAGTACTTC
>TRBV2|.|TRBJ2-2|.
CASSVGGIGELFF
TGTGCCAGCAGTGTTGGGGGCATCGGGGAGCTGTTTTTT
>TRBV6-2/TRBV6-3|once|TRBJ2-7|TRBD1
CASSYVWDRFAYEQYF
TGTGCCAGCAGTTACGTCTGGGACAGGTTTGCCTACGAGCAGTACTTC
>TRBV5-4|once|TRBJ2-2|.
CASSFREPAGELFF
TGTGCCAGCAGCTTCCGGGAGCCGGCCGGGGAGCTGTTTTTT
>TRBV10-2|.|TRBJ1-1|TRBD1
CASSGTPGQGNTEAFF
TGCGCCAGCAGCGGGACCCCTGGACAGGGGAACACTGAAGCTTTCTTT
>TRBV18|once|TRBJ1-1|.
CASSPPGSRGTEAFF
TGTGCCAGCTCACCGCCGGGATCCAGGGGCACTGAAGCTTTCTTT
>TRBV28|.|TRBJ2-5|TRBD2
CASSLTGGQETQYF
TGTGCCAGCAGTTTAACGGGGGGGCAAGAGACCCAGTACTTC
>TRBV27|.|TRBJ1-1|TRBD1
CASSLTQTGRAFF
TGTGCCAGCAGTTTAACCCAGACAGGGCGGGCTTTCTTT
>TRBV11-2|.|TRBJ2-5|TRBD1
CASSFSSGTGGETQYF
TGTGCCAGCAGCTTCTCTTCTGGGACAGGGGGGGAGACCCAGTACTTC
>TRBV19|few|TRBJ2-5|.
CASSFGPQETQYF
TGTGCCAGTAGTTTTGGGCCTCAAGAGACCCAGTACTTC
>TRBV25-1|.|TRBJ2-5|.
CASRESGIRETQYF
TGTGCCAGCCGGGAATCAGGGATACGAGAGACCCAGTACTTC
>TRBV19|once|TRBJ1-2|TRBD1
CASSGGQGGAYGYTF
TGTGCCAGTAGTGGGGGACAGGGGGGCGCCTATGGCTACACCTTC
>TRBV5-4|.|TRBJ2-7|.
CASSLARVPYEQYF
TGTGCCAGCAGCTTGGCCAGGGTCCCCTACGAGCAGTACTTC
>TRBV2|.|TRBJ2-7|TRBD2
CASNGQAGSSYEQYF
TGTGCCAGCAACGGACAAGCGGGGAGCTCCTACGAGCAGTACTTC
>TRBV5-1|.|TRBJ1-4|TRBD1
CASSLEVGGATNEKLFF
TGCGCCAGCAGCTTGGAGGTAGGGGGCGCAACTAATGAAAAACTGTTTTTT
>TRBV5-1|once|TRBJ2-3|TRBD2
CASSKGLAVPDTQYF
TGCGCCAGCAGTAAAGGACTAGCAGTCCCAGATACGCAGTATTTT
>TRBV10-3|.|TRBJ1-1|.
CAISVDPGAEAFF
TGTGCCATCAGTGTCGACCCGGGAGCTGAAGCTTTCTTT
>TRBV7-2|.|TRBJ2-1|TRBD1
CASSSRQGEYNEQFF
TGTGCCAGCAGCTCGCGACAGGGGGAATACAATGAGCAGTTCTTC
>TRBV5-6|.|TRBJ1-4|.
CASSVLGAEEKLFF
TGTGCCAGCAGTGTTTTAGGGGCGGAGGAAAAACTGTTTTTT
>TRBV19|.|TRBJ1-1|.
CASSITADTEAFF
TGTGCCAGTAGTATTACCGCGGACACTGAAGCTTTCTTT
>TRBV19|.|TRBJ1-5|.
CASSIAGFSNQPQHF
TGTGCCAGTAGTATAGCAGGGTTTAGCAATCAGCCCCAGCATTTT
>TRBV19|.|TRBJ1-3|.
CASSISGHSGNTIYF
TGTGCCAGTAGTATCAGCGGCCACTCTGGAAACACCATATATTTT
>TRBV19|few|TRBJ2-3|.
CASSSGVRGTDTQYF
TGTGCCAGTAGTAGCGGGGTTAGGGGCACAGATACGCAGTATTTT
>TRBV19|.|TRBJ2-2|TRBD2
CASRTSGNTGELFF
TGTGCCAGTAGGACTAGCGGGAACACCGGGGAGCTGTTTTTT
>TRBV28|.|TRBJ1-6|TRBD1
CASSPTGAIYSYNSPLHF
TGTGCCAGCAGCCCGACAGGGGCTATATACTCCTATAATTCACCCCTCCACTTT
>TRBV5-8|.|TRBJ1-2|.
CASSLGVMRDYLYGYTF
TGTGCCAGCAGCTTGGGGGTAATGCGCGACTACCTCTATGGCTACACCTTC
>TRBV24-1|once|TRBJ2-1|TRBD2
CATSGSGGAYNEQFF
TGTGCCACCAGTGGTAGCGGGGGCGCGTATAATGAGCAGTTCTTC
>TRBV5-6|.|TRBJ2-2|TRBD2
CASSLVGGGTGELFF
TGTGCCAGCAGCTTAGTTGGCGGGGGCACCGGGGAGCTGTTTTTT
>TRBV5-1|.|TRBJ2-7|.
CASSPRQAIRYEQYF
TGCGCCAGCAGCCCCCGGCAGGCGATCCGCTACGAGCAGTACTTC
>TRBV29-1|.|TRBJ2-5|.
CSVKPGQETQYF
TGCAGCGTTAAGCCGGGTCAAGAGACCCAGTACTTC
>TRBV5-8|.|TRBJ2-3|.
CASTPSRGSRTDTQYF
TGTGCCAGCACCCCCAGCAGGGGATCCCGCACAGATACGCAGTATTTT
>TRBV11-2|.|TRBJ1-6|TRBD1
CASSFNRGGNSPLHF
TGTGCCAGCAGCTTTAACAGGGGAGGTAATTCACCCCTCCACTTT
>TRBV5-6|.|TRBJ2-5|.
CASTSDSQETQYF
.
>TRBV4-1|once|TRBJ2-5|TRBD2
CASSQAQGVAGGVETQYF
TGCGCCAGCAGCCAGGCCCAGGGGGTAGCGGGAGGTGTCGAGACCCAGTACTTC
>TRBV19|.|TRBJ1-1|.
CASTQEMNTEAFF
TGTGCCAGTACACAGGAGATGAACACTGAAGCTTTCTTT
>TRBV2|once|TRBJ2-5|TRBD1
CASSGGTGAWETQYF
TGTGCCAGCAGTGGTGGGACAGGGGCCTGGGAGACCCAGTACTTC
>TRBV12-5|.|TRBJ2-2|TRBD2
CASGFLAGAPGELFF
TGTGCTAGTGGTTTCCTAGCGGGAGCTCCCGGGGAGCTGTTTTTT
>TRBV24-1|.|TRBJ2-1|.
CATSQDGQPYNEQFF
TGTGCCACCAGTCAAGATGGACAGCCGTACAATGAGCAGTTCTTC
>TRBV2|.|TRBJ1-4|TRBD1
CASSPTGADNEKLFF
TGTGCCAGCAGCCCTACAGGGGCAGACAATGAAAAACTGTTTTTT
>TRBV15|.|TRBJ2-3|TRBD2
CATSRGGASGGQGTDTQYF
TGTGCCACCAGCAGAGGGGGTGCTAGCGGGGGCCAGGGCACAGATACGCAGTATTTT
>TRBV6-5|.|TRBJ1-2|.
CASTETPNYGYTF
TGTGCCAGCACCGAGACACCGAACTATGGCTACACCTTC
>TRBV6-5|.|TRBJ1-1|.
CASSTGQLNTEAFF
TGTGCCAGCAGTACGGGACAACTGAACACTGAAGCTTTCTTT
>TRBV2|.|TRBJ1-3|.
CASSDTHRGESSGNTIYF
TGTGCCAGCAGTGATACCCACCGTGGGGAGAGCTCTGGAAACACCATATATTTT
>TRBV28|.|TRBJ2-1|TRBD2
CASSSRTSGRFGNEQFF
TGTGCCAGCAGTTCTCGGACTAGCGGGAGGTTTGGAAATGAGCAGTTCTTC